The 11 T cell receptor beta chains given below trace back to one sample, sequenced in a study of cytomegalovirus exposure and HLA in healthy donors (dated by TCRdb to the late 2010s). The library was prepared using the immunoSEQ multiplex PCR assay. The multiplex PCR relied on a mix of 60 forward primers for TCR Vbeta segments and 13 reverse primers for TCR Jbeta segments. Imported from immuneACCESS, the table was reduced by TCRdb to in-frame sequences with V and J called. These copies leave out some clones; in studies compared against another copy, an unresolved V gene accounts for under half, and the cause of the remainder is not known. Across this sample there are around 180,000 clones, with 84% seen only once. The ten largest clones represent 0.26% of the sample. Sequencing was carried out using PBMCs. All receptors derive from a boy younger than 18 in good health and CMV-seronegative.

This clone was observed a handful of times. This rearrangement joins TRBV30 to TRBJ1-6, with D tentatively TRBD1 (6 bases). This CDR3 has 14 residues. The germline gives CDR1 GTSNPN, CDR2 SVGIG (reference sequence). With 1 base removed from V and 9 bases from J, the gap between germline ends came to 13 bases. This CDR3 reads CAWSGTARGSPLHF. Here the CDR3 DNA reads TGTGCCTGGAGTGGGACAGCCCGAGGTTCACCCCTCCACTTT.

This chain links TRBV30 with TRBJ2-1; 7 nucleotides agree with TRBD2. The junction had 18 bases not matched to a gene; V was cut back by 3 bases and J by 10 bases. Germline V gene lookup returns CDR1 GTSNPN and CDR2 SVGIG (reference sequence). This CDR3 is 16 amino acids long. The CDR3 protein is CAWRGPRELNFMEQFF. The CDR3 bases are TGTGCCTGGAGGGGGCCGCGGGAGCTTAATTTTATGGAGCAGTTCTTC.

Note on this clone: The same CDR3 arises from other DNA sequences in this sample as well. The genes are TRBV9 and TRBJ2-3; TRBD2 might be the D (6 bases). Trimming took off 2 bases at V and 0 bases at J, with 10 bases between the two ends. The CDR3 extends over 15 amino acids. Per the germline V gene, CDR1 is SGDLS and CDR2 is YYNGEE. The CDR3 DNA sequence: TGTGCCAGCAGCGTTAGCGGTCCTAGCACAGATACGCAGTATTTT. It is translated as CASSVSGPSTDTQYF.

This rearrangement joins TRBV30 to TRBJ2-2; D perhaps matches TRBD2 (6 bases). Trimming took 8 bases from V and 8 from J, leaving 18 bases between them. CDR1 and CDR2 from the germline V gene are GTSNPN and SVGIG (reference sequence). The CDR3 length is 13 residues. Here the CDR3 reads CALEGTAEGELFF. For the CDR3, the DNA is TGTGCCCTTGAGGGGACTGCTGAGGGGGAGCTGTTTTTT.

The CDR3 DNA is TGTGCCAGCAGCCCCAGCGACAGGGGACGTTTGTATGGCTACACCTTC. It is translated as CASSPSDRGRLYGYTF. The gene calls are TRBV9 and TRBJ1-2, with 8 positions matching TRBD1. V was clipped by 4 bases and J by 5 bases; unmatched bases: 13. CDR3 length: 16 amino acids. Germline CDR1 and CDR2: SGDLS and YYNGEE.

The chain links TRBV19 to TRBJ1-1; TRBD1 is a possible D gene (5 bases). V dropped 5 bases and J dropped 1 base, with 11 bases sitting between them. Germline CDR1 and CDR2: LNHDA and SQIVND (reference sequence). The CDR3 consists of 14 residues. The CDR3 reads CASSGGGWNTEAFF. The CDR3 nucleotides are TGTGCCAGTAGTGGGGGGGGGTGGAACACTGAAGCTTTCTTT.

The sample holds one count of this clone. This chain's CDR3 is CASSIQGTDTQYF. The CDR3 nucleotides read TGTGCCAGTAGTATACAGGGCACAGATACGCAGTATTTT. This rearrangement joins TRBV19 to TRBJ2-3; the D is unclear. V dropped 2 bases and J dropped 1 base, with 4 bases sitting between them. Germline CDR1 is LNHDA and CDR2 is SQIVND (reference sequence). The CDR3 totals 13 residues.

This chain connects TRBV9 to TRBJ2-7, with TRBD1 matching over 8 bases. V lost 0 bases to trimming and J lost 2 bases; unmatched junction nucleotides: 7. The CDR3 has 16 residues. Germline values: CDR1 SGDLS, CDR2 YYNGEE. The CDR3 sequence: CASSVDSRDRTYEQYF. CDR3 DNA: TGTGCCAGCAGCGTAGATTCACGGGACAGGACCTACGAGCAGTACTTC.

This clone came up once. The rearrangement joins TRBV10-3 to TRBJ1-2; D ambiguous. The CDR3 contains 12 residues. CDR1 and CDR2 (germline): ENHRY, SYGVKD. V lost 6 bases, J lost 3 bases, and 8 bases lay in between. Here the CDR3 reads CAIRPADYGYTF. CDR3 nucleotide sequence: TGTGCCATCAGGCCGGCGGACTATGGCTACACCTTC.

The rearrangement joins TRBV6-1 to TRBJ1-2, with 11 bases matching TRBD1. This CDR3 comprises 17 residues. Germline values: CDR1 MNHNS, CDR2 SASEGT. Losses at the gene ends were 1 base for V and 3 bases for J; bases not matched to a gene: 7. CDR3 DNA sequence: TGTGCCAGCAGTGAAGGGACAGGGGGCCGAGCGGACTATGGCTACACCTTC. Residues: CASSEGTGGRADYGYTF.

The CDR3 nucleotides are TGTGCCAGGAACGGACTCCTTGGATCTGGAAACACCATATATTTT. This codes for CARNGLLGSGNTIYF. The chain carries TRBV14 and TRBJ1-3; D unresolved. The CDR3 sequence is 15 residues long. V was shortened by 9 bases and J by 1 base, with 16 bases between the two germline ends. CDR1 SGHDN and CDR2 FVKESK come from the germline V gene.